This TCR beta chain was observed in a study of blood T cell repertoires in COVID-19. The wider study: Samples came from the United States, Italy and Spain, spanning acute and convalescent COVID-19.

As originally analysed: Nucleated cell number was recorded as an estimate derived from reference gene primer amplification. Measured with immunoSEQ multiplex PCR; TCRdb has only the in-frame clones, and not every one. That table gives V, J and clone size, and the DNA gave D and trimming. Of 250,000 or so clones in the sample, approximately 83% are singletons; the top ten hold less than 6.5%. Germline V lookup: CDR1 SGHNT, CDR2 YYREEE (reference sequence). V shed 3 bases and J 7 bases; nucleotides not matched to a gene: 16. The CDR3 length is 18 residues. This sequence joins TRBV5-4 and TRBJ2-2, with 9 nucleotides matching TRBD2. Sequenced sample: peripheral blood. The clonotype originates from a human donor in a cohort sampled during active COVID-19. The CDR3 DNA follows: TGTGCCAGCAGCTCCCCCGCCCCGGGGCTAGCGGGATACGGGGAGCTGTTTTTT. Residues: CASSSPAPGLAGYGELFF.